This T cell receptor beta chain is from a study of HIV-infected patients and healthy controls. Findings and limits, study-wide: Slight age and sex differences between study cohorts did not explain the diversity differences. Untreated HIV+ repertoires had roughly threefold fewer distinct CDR3s and lower Shannon diversity than healthy controls.

The repertoire came from unfractionated whole blood and reflected all unsorted peripheral T cells. This CDR3 region has 15 residues. Trimming took 0 bases from V and 3 from J, leaving 12 bases between them. Germline V CDR1 and CDR2: LNHDA, SQIVND (reference sequence). cDNA was made from approximately 0.55 ug RNA using alpha and beta constant primers. Using multiplexing indices, alpha and beta chain libraries were generated apart by chain-specific third strand synthesis. Each cDNA molecule was barcoded, and a single primer pair amplified each chain. A single record per CDR3 protein comes from TCRdb applying MiXCR to the 5' RACE reads. The table has approximately 7,100 distinct CDR3 sequences, more than 8.5% seen once. The table lists this clonotype with many counts. Its antigen is not known.

The clonotype comes from an adult with HIV infection. The genes are TRBV19 and TRBJ2-7; a weak D match, TRBD2 (6 bases). This sample comprised blood, obtained before antiretroviral therapy. This CDR3 is CASSIDTSTFYEQYF. The CDR3 coding sequence is TGTGCCAGTAGTATAGACACTAGCACCTTCTACGAGCAGTACTTC.